This T cell receptor beta chain came from a study of cytomegalovirus exposure and HLA in healthy donors. Study conclusions and caveats: Most TCR sequences proved rare, with some public TCRs found in many donors. Through in vitro validation, three CMV-associated chains were shown to be specific for CMV antigens. Indistinguishable V segments, including TRBV6-2 and TRBV6-3, were excluded.

13 Jbeta primers and 60 Vbeta primers were used for the PCR. Sequenced by immunoSEQ multiplex PCR; TCRdb stores in-frame clones only, minus some. In the table there are 85,000 to 95,000 clones, over 55% of which are singletons. The germline V gene has CDR1 SEHNR and CDR2 FQNEAQ (reference sequence). V was trimmed by 5 bases and J by 5 bases, leaving 9 bases between them. CDR3 length: 12 residues. Concerning this clone itself: Its specificity is unknown.

The V and J genes are TRBV7-9 and TRBJ1-1; tentative D call: TRBD1 (5 bases). This sequence originates from a woman aged 25 to 45 in good health and CMV-seronegative. The sample consisted of PBMCs. The DNA for the CDR3 is TGTGCCAGCAGCCCGCGGGGGACTGAAGCTTTCTTT. Translating gives CASSPRGTEAFF.